Shown below are 30 T cell receptor beta chains from a single sample sequenced in a study of T cell clonality in common variable immunodeficiency. Some clones are missing from TCRdb's copy, which holds only in-frame ones; the method was immunoSEQ multiplex PCR. The sample is made up of 40,000 to 45,000 clones, none counted only once. Sequencing was done on a sample of peripheral blood mononuclear cells. The receptors come from a person aged 18-70 years in good health.

This clone has at least ten counts. The read ends 3 residues shy of where the CDR3 ends; the end is completed using the germline J gene. The chain has TRBV27 and TRBJ2-2; weak D call: TRBD2 (5 bases). This CDR3 has 13 amino acids. Germline V lookup: CDR1 MNHEY, CDR2 SMNVEV (reference sequence). V was pared by 2 bases and J by 5 bases, with 6 bases between. The CDR3 protein is CASSLRGTGELFF. The CDR3 DNA, read in part, is TGTGCCAGCAGTTTACGGGGTACCGGGGAG.

This clone was counted at least ten times. CDR3 residues: CSATNQGVFRDGYTF. The covered CDR3 bases are TGCAGTGCAACCAATCAGGGCGTATTTCGGGATGGC. The chain has TRBV20-1 and TRBJ1-2; TRBD1 is a possible D gene (5 bases). The missing CDR3 end, 3 residues past where the read stops, is filled in from the germline J gene. With 6 bases removed from V and 6 bases from J, the gap between germline ends came to 23 bases. The germline V gene encodes CDR1 DFQATT and CDR2 SNEGSKA (reference sequence). This CDR3 region has 15 residues.

The table lists this clone with many counts. The read gets to within 3 residues of the CDR3 end, and the germline J gene fills in the rest. The chain is built from TRBV9 and TRBJ2-1; maybe TRBD1 (6 bases). CDR1 is SGDLS and CDR2 is YYNGEE in the germline V gene. The CDR3 is made up of 16 amino acids. The V gene lost 4 bases and the J gene lost 8 bases, with 22 bases spanning the gap. The CDR3 is CASSTQGRTVNDEQFF. CDR3 DNA (partial): TGTGCCAGCAGCACCCAGGGGCGAACGGTTAACGATGAG.

This clone was observed at least ten times. The CDR3: CASSLAPSNTEAFF. The part of the CDR3 DNA that was read is TGTGCCAGCAGCTTAGCTCCCTCGAACACTGAA. This chain links TRBV7-6 with TRBJ1-1; no firm D call. The sequenced fragment ends 3 residues before the CDR3 boundary, so the rest is inferred from the germline J gene. Germline V gene lookup returns CDR1 SGHVS and CDR2 FNYEAQ. This CDR3 has 14 residues. Between the trimmed V and J ends, which lost 0 bases and 1 base, there was a span of 6 bases.

This clone was counted ten times or more. The observed sequence ends 3 residues before the CDR3 terminus, with the missing tail filled in from the germline J gene. This chain connects TRBV10-1 to TRBJ1-1; D call uncertain. CDR1 and CDR2 (germline): WNHNN, SYGVQD (reference sequence). V was trimmed by 4 bases and J by 0 bases, leaving 6 bases between them. This CDR3 region has 13 residues. CDR3 loop: CASSGQMNTEAFF. CDR3 DNA, as far as it was read: TGCGCCAGCAGTGGGCAGATGAACACTGAA.

This clone occurred many times. The DNA ends 3 residues before the CDR3 does, and the rest of the CDR3 is filled in from the germline J gene. V and J are TRBV6-1 and TRBJ2-1; 7 bases fit TRBD2. Germline V lookup: CDR1 MNHNS, CDR2 SASEGT. J gave up 5 bases and V 2 bases, and 3 bases lay outside the gene matches. This CDR3 is 14 amino acids long. The CDR3 region is CASSESGTNNEQFF. Partial CDR3 DNA: TGTGCCAGCAGTGAATCCGGGACTAACAATGAG.

This clone was counted ten times or more. Read sequence stops 3 residues before the CDR3 end, and the germline J gene provides the missing end. V gene TRBV6-2 or TRBV6-3 combines with J gene TRBJ2-7; 12 bases are a match to TRBD1. This CDR3 is 15 amino acids long. Germline CDR1 reads MNHEY; CDR2 reads SVGEGT. Losses at the gene ends were 4 bases for V and 5 bases for J; bases not matched to a gene: 6. CDR3 protein: CASSFHGTGGHEQYF. CDR3 DNA, as far as it was read: TGTGCCAGCAGTTTCCATGGGACAGGGGGCCACGAG.

In its sample, this clone was seen many times. The sequenced fragment ends 3 residues before the CDR3 boundary, so the rest is inferred from the germline J gene. V is TRBV6-1 and J is TRBJ2-3; possible D gene TRBD2, 6 bases. Germline CDR1 and CDR2: MNHNS and SASEGT. The ends were cut back, 3 bases at V and 2 bases at J, with 9 bases in the middle. The CDR3 extends over 14 amino acids. CDR3 in amino acids: CASSDGGHTDTQYF. CDR3 DNA (partial): TGTGCCAGCAGTGACGGGGGTCACACAGATACG.

At least ten counts were recorded for this clone. Sequencing ends 3 residues short of the CDR3 end; the germline J gene provides the rest. The rearrangement uses TRBV7-2 and TRBJ1-1; tentative D call: TRBD1 (6 bases). The CDR3 covers 13 residues. Germline V gene sequence: CDR1 SGHTA, CDR2 FQGNSA. Trimming took off 1 base at V and 5 bases at J, with 8 bases between the two ends. This chain's CDR3 is CASSLVQGTEAFF. The sequenced part of the CDR3 DNA is TGTGCCAGCAGCTTAGTACAGGGTACTGAA.

In its sample, this clone was seen many times. Read data end 3 residues before the CDR3 end; the end is taken from the germline J gene. The rearrangement joins TRBV18 to TRBJ2-3; D remains ambiguous. The germline CDR1 and CDR2 sequences are KGHSH and LQKENI. The V end lost 3 bases, the J end lost 4 bases, and 14 bases lay between the germline ends. The CDR3 contains 15 residues. CDR3: CASSPRHVTADTQYF. CDR3 DNA, as far as it was read: TGTGCCAGCTCACCTCGGCATGTCACAGCAGATACG.

This clone appeared many times. The sequenced fragment ends 3 residues before the CDR3 boundary, so the rest is inferred from the germline J gene. The V gene is TRBV20-1, the J gene TRBJ1-5; 9 nucleotides match TRBD1. The CDR3 spans 15 residues. From germline, CDR1 is DFQATT and CDR2 SNEGSKA (reference sequence). The V and J ends lost 4 bases and 6 bases, in that order; junction bases with no gene match: 10. This CDR3 reads CSAMDRGGWSQPQHF. Partial CDR3 DNA: TGCAGTGCTATGGACAGGGGAGGCTGGAGTCAGCCC.

This clone was counted ten times or more. The CDR3 end lies 3 residues beyond the end of the read and is filled in from the germline J gene. The rearrangement links TRBV5-5 to TRBJ1-3; a possible D gene is TRBD1 (5 bases). The germline V and J ends were trimmed by 2 bases and 0 bases, with 6 bases remaining between them. CDR3 length: 14 amino acids. Germline V CDR1 and CDR2: SGHKS, YYEKEE (reference sequence). Incomplete CDR3 DNA: TGTGCCAGCAGCTTCCAGGGCTCTGGAAACACC. Encoded protein: CASSFQGSGNT. The full CDR3 reads CASSFQGSGNTIYF.

In this sample, this clone turned up many times. Sequencing ends 3 residues short of the CDR3 end; the germline J gene provides the rest. The J gene is TRBJ2-7, the V gene TRBV20-1; 10 nucleotides agree with TRBD2. This CDR3 is built from 14 residues. Per germline, CDR1 DFQATT and CDR2 SNEGSKA (reference sequence). V was clipped by 2 bases and J by 5 bases; unmatched bases: 6. CDR3 loop: CSARSGLATHEQYF. The part of the CDR3 DNA that was read is TGCAGTGCTAGATCGGGACTAGCGACACACGAG.

This clone was seen repeatedly, ten times or more. The CDR3 extends 3 residues past the end of the read, so its final part is completed from the germline J gene. This sequence joins TRBV7-3 and TRBJ1-3; TRBD1 might be the D (5 bases). The CDR3 contains 14 residues. V was shortened by 3 bases and J by 4 bases, with 10 bases between the two germline ends. Germline V lookup: CDR1 SGHTA, CDR2 FQGTGA. The CDR3: CASSLGGSGNTIYF. CDR3 DNA, as far as it was read: TGTGCCAGCAGCTTGGGGGGATCCGGAAACACC.

This clone was observed at least ten times. CDR3 DNA (partial): TGCAGTGCAGCGGACCAGATCTACAATGAG. Translation gives CSAADQIYNE. The whole CDR3 reads CSAADQIYNEQFF. V usage is TRBV20-1 and J usage is TRBJ2-1; a possible D gene is TRBD2 (5 bases). The read ends 3 residues before the CDR3 terminus; that terminus is restored from the germline J gene. Trimming cost V 6 bases and J 3 bases, with 12 bases left between them. The CDR3 has 13 residues. Looked up from germline, CDR1 is DFQATT and CDR2 is SNEGSKA (reference sequence).

At least ten counts were recorded for this clone. The read halts 3 residues ahead of the CDR3 end, with the missing end drawn from the germline J gene. V is TRBV29-1 and J is TRBJ1-2, with 11 bases fitting TRBD1. CDR1 and CDR2 from the germline V gene are SQVTM and ANQGSEA. V shed 4 bases, J shed 6 bases, and the junction held 13 bases outside the gene matches. This CDR3 has 16 amino acids. The CDR3 loop is CSVGILRDRGGDGYTF. CDR3 bases read: TGCAGCGTTGGAATCCTCCGGGACAGGGGGGGTGATGGC.

This clone showed up many times. The CDR3 end lies 3 residues beyond the end of the read and is filled in from the germline J gene. The rearrangement uses TRBV5-1 and TRBJ2-2, with TRBD1 identical over 11 bases. V gave up 4 bases and J gave up 6 bases; unmatched junction bases: 8. Germline V gene lookup returns CDR1 SGHRS and CDR2 YFSETQ. CDR3 size: 16 residues. The covered CDR3 bases are TGCGCCAGCAGCACCGGGACAGGGGGATTTTCCGGGGAG. It codes for CASSTGTGGFSGE. The full CDR3 is CASSTGTGGFSGELFF. The whole variable domain, filled in from reference TRBV5-1 and TRBJ2-2, reads KAGVTQTPRYLIKTRGQQVTLSCSPISGHRSVSWYQQTPGQGLQFLFEYFSETQRNKGNFPGRFSGRQFSNSRSEMNVSTLELGDSALYLCASSTGTGGFSGELFFGEGSRLTVL.

In its sample, this clone was seen many times. The read comes to an end 3 residues before the CDR3 does, leaving the germline J gene to fill in the end. The rearrangement links TRBV20-1 to TRBJ2-5, with 7 bases lining up with TRBD1. The CDR3 has 14 residues. V was clipped by 6 bases and J by 5 bases; unmatched bases: 12. Germline values: CDR1 DFQATT, CDR2 SNEGSKA (reference sequence). CDR3 DNA (partial): TGCAGTGCCTTACCACCAGACAGGGCGGAGACC. This sequence encodes CSALPPDRAET. The entire CDR3 sequence reads CSALPPDRAETQYF.

At least ten counts were recorded for this clone. The read ends 3 residues shy of where the CDR3 ends; the end is completed using the germline J gene. V usage is TRBV7-8 and J usage is TRBJ1-3; TRBD1 is a possible D gene (6 bases). Trimming took off 3 bases at V and 0 bases at J, with 15 bases between the two ends. CDR1 SGHVS and CDR2 FQNEAQ come from the germline V gene. The CDR3 covers 17 residues. CDR3 DNA (partial): TGTGCCAGCAGCTTTGAGCGCCAGGGGAACTCTGGAAACACC. As protein: CASSFERQGNSGNT. In full, the CDR3 is CASSFERQGNSGNTIYF.

This clone was recorded many times. Read data end 3 residues before the CDR3 end; the end is taken from the germline J gene. The V call is TRBV7-2, the J call TRBJ1-5; D is unresolved. V lost 4 bases, J lost 6 bases, and 10 bases lay in between. CDR3 size: 13 residues. CDR1 and CDR2 (germline): SGHTA, FQGNSA. The chain's CDR3 is CASSSGSGQPQHF. The sequenced part of the CDR3 DNA is TGTGCCAGCAGCTCCGGATCGGGTCAGCCC.

This clone was seen ten or more times. The read ends 3 residues shy of where the CDR3 ends; the end is completed using the germline J gene. This sequence joins TRBV4-2 and TRBJ2-2; 8 bases map to TRBD2. Looked up from germline, CDR1 is LGHNA and CDR2 is YNFKEQ. This CDR3 has 19 residues. V trimming: 0 bases; J trimming: 5 bases; junction bases outside the gene matches: 14. Incomplete CDR3 DNA: TGTGCCAGCAGCCAAGAGGGGATAGCGGGGTGGAGGGAGACCGGGGAG. Translating it yields CASSQEGIAGWRETGE. The entire CDR3 is CASSQEGIAGWRETGELFF.

This clone has ten or more counts. The missing CDR3 end, 3 residues past where the read stops, is filled in from the germline J gene. This sequence joins TRBV24-1 and TRBJ2-3, with TRBD2 matching 7 bases. The CDR3 is 17 amino acids. The V gene end was trimmed by 3 bases and the J gene end by 2 bases; junction bases not matched to a gene: 10. CDR1 is KGHDR, CDR2 SFDVKD, per germline. The CDR3 bases that were read are TGTGCCACCAGTGATCGTGGAAAGCGGGGTAACACAGATACG. The encoded protein is CATSDRGKRGNTDT. The full CDR3 sequence reads CATSDRGKRGNTDTQYF.

This clone was seen ten or more times. The CDR3 goes on 3 residues after the read ends, and that part is filled in from the germline J gene. This chain connects TRBV14 to TRBJ2-7, with a possible D match to TRBD1 (6 bases). V lost 8 bases to trimming and J lost 2 bases, with 13 bases between them. Germline V gene lookup returns CDR1 SGHDN and CDR2 FVKESK. The CDR3 extends over 13 amino acids. Partial CDR3 DNA: TGTGCCAGCTCGGACAGTTCAACCTACGAG. This codes for CASSDSSTYE. The CDR3, in full, reads CASSDSSTYEQYF.

This clone was detected ten times or more. The CDR3 end is not reached by the read, which stops 3 residues before it; the germline J gene fills it in. The genes are TRBV7-2 and TRBJ2-7; 7 nucleotides match TRBD2. The CDR3 extends over 15 amino acids. The germline V gene has CDR1 SGHTA and CDR2 FQGNSA. V dropped 5 bases and J dropped 5; count of bases not matched to a gene: 12. The CDR3 loop reads CASSLKGGGDHEQYF. The CDR3 DNA, read in part, is TGTGCCAGCAGCCTCAAAGGTGGGGGGGACCACGAG. Together with reference TRBV7-2 and TRBJ2-7, the CDR3 gives the full variable domain: GAGVSQSPSNKVTEKGKDVELRCDPISGHTALYWYRQSLGQGLEFLIYFQGNSAPDKSGLPSDRFSAERTGGSVSTLTIQRTQQEDSAVYLCASSLKGGGDHEQYFGPGTRLTVT.

This clone occurred a few times. The read gets to within 3 residues of the CDR3 end, and the germline J gene fills in the rest. The chain employs TRBV11-1 and TRBJ1-1; no definite D call. V was shortened by 7 bases and J by 0 bases, with 9 bases between the two germline ends. Germline assignment: CDR1 SGHAT and CDR2 FQDESV (reference sequence). This CDR3 contains 13 residues. The CDR3 here is CASTRVLNTEAFF. CDR3 DNA, as far as it was read: TGTGCCAGCACCCGGGTTTTGAACACTGAA.

The table lists this clone with many counts. The read terminates 3 residues before the CDR3 end, so the remaining end is supplied by the germline J gene. V is TRBV18 and J is TRBJ1-6, with TRBD1 as a possible D gene (5 bases). The CDR3 is 13 residues long. V was cut by 3 bases and J by 9 bases, with 9 bases left in between. Germline values: CDR1 KGHSH, CDR2 LQKENI. This CDR3 reads CASSPGGVSPLHF. The covered CDR3 bases are TGTGCCAGCTCACCGGGGGGAGTTTCACCC.

This clone was seen many times. The read ends 3 residues before the CDR3 terminus; that terminus is restored from the germline J gene. The genes are TRBV6-2 or TRBV6-3 and TRBJ1-2; 8 nucleotides agree with TRBD1. Germline-derived CDR1 and CDR2 are MNHEY and SVGEGT. This CDR3 region has 17 residues. With V trimmed by 6 bases and J by 3 bases, 15 bases remained unmatched. The CDR3 bases that were read are TGTGCCAGCAGCCAGGTCCCGATGACAGGGGACTACTATGGC. It specifies CASSQVPMTGDYYG. The whole CDR3 is CASSQVPMTGDYYGYTF.

In its sample, this clone was seen many times. Sequencing ends 3 residues short of the CDR3 end; the germline J gene provides the rest. The J gene is TRBJ2-3, the V gene TRBV20-1; 15 positions agree with TRBD2. CDR1 DFQATT and CDR2 SNEGSKA come from the germline V gene (reference sequence). CDR3 size: 15 residues. J was trimmed by 3 bases and V by 8 bases; bases with no gene match: 6. CDR3 bases read: TGCAGTTGTGGGACTAGCGGGGGGTGGACAGATACG. The encoded protein is CSCGTSGGWTDT. The whole CDR3 reads CSCGTSGGWTDTQYF.

This clone was seen at least ten times. The read terminates 3 residues before the CDR3 end, so the remaining end is supplied by the germline J gene. The chain carries TRBV19 and TRBJ1-1, with TRBD1 as a possible D gene (5 bases). Germline assignment: CDR1 LNHDA and CDR2 SQIVND (reference sequence). Deletions cut 6 bases from V and 0 bases from J, with 11 bases between. This CDR3 region has 14 residues. This chain's CDR3 is CASRQENMNTEAFF. CDR3 DNA (partial): TGTGCCAGTAGACAGGAAAATATGAACACTGAA. Full variable domain (outside the CDR3, taken from reference TRBV19 and TRBJ1-1): DGGITQSPKYLFRKEGQNVTLSCEQNLNHDAMYWYRQDPGQGLRLIYYSQIVNDFQKGDIAEGYSVSREKKESFPLTVTSAQKNPTAFYLCASRQENMNTEAFFGQGTRLTVV.

Concerning this clone: With the read ending 3 residues before the CDR3 end, the germline J gene is used to fill in that end. The chain recombines TRBV6-1 with TRBJ2-2, with 8 bases aligning to TRBD1. Germline V gene lookup returns CDR1 MNHNS and CDR2 SASEGT. This CDR3 contains 18 residues. The part of the CDR3 DNA that was read is TGTGCCAGCAGTAAAGGACAGGGCGTCCCCATTCTTCATGAAAAG. This codes for CASSKGQGVPILHEK. The complete CDR3 sequence is CASSKGQGVPILHEKLFF.